These T cell receptor beta chains were read from a single sample in a study of T cells in Graves' hyperthyroidism and ophthalmopathy. From the multiplex PCR reads, TCRdb called clonotypes with MiXCR, one entry per CDR3 protein. The repertoire holds hundreds of thousands of distinct CDR3 sequences, with under 20% as singletons. The material sequenced was blood. These receptors all stem from a woman aged 25 to 39 with Graves' hyperthyroidism. CDR3s include the opening cysteine and the closing phenylalanine or tryptophan. Each record gives: CDR3 protein, CDR3 DNA, D gene, V gene, clone size, J gene. A D gene is named only where the DNA matches it firmly. Size is omitted from some rows. Given values are once, few, many or a class for expanded clones.

CDR3 protein: CASSQTTSGRFNEQFF; CDR3 DNA: TGTGCCAGCAGTCAGACCACTAGCGGGAGGTTCAATGAGCAGTTCTTC; D gene: TRBD2; V gene: TRBV28; clone size: many; J gene: TRBJ2-1
CDR3 protein: CASSARGALSTEAFF; CDR3 DNA: TGTGCCAGCAGCGCCAGGGGGGCTCTTTCCACTGAAGCTTTCTTT; D gene: TRBD1; V gene: TRBV11-2; clone size: .; J gene: TRBJ1-1
CDR3 protein: CASSRVGAESYNEQFF; CDR3 DNA: TGTGCCAGCAGTCGAGTCGGGGCGGAAAGCTACAATGAGCAGTTCTTC; D gene: .; V gene: TRBV27; clone size: .; J gene: TRBJ2-1
CDR3 protein: CASNEPGFYGYTF; CDR3 DNA: TGTGCCAGCAACGAACCGGGATTCTATGGCTACACCTTC; D gene: .; V gene: TRBV2; clone size: few; J gene: TRBJ1-2
CDR3 protein: CASGGGVGNTEAFF; CDR3 DNA: TGTGCCAGCGGGGGGGGGGTGGGGAACACTGAAGCTTTCTTT; D gene: .; V gene: TRBV9; clone size: few; J gene: TRBJ1-1
CDR3 protein: CASSRLAGVGGELFF; CDR3 DNA: TGTGCCAGCAGTAGACTAGCGGGAGTCGGCGGGGAGCTGTTTTTT; D gene: TRBD2; V gene: TRBV2; clone size: many; J gene: TRBJ2-2
CDR3 protein: CASSTGGARRSHEQYF; CDR3 DNA: TGTGCCAGCAGTACCGGGGGGGCGCGGAGGTCCCACGAGCAGTACTTC; D gene: TRBD2; V gene: TRBV12-3/TRBV12-4; clone size: many; J gene: TRBJ2-7
CDR3 protein: CASSLSGTHNEQFF; CDR3 DNA: TGTGCCAGCAGTCTCTCCGGGACTCACAATGAGCAGTTCTTC; D gene: .; V gene: TRBV12-3/TRBV12-4; clone size: many; J gene: TRBJ2-1
CDR3 protein: CASTPGLAGGGFF; CDR3 DNA: TGTGCCAGCACCCCGGGACTAGCGGGGGGTGGGTTCTTC; D gene: TRBD2; V gene: TRBV6-1; clone size: many; J gene: TRBJ2-1
CDR3 protein: CASRPTGTWNEQYF; CDR3 DNA: TGTGCCAGCAGACCCACCGGGACTTGGAACGAGCAGTACTTC; D gene: .; V gene: TRBV6-2/TRBV6-3; clone size: many; J gene: TRBJ2-7
CDR3 protein: CASSLDRAGRGEQFF; CDR3 DNA: TGTGCCAGCAGCTTAGACAGAGCGGGGAGGGGTGAGCAGTTCTTC; D gene: TRBD2; V gene: TRBV7-2; clone size: once; J gene: TRBJ2-1
CDR3 protein: CSARDRVGSNQPQHF; CDR3 DNA: TGCAGTGCGCGAGACAGGGTCGGTAGCAATCAGCCCCAGCATTTT; D gene: TRBD1; V gene: TRBV20-1; clone size: many; J gene: TRBJ1-5
CDR3 protein: CASSLWRTGEDEQFF; CDR3 DNA: TGTGCCAGCAGCTTATGGCGAACAGGGGAGGATGAGCAGTTCTTC; D gene: .; V gene: TRBV7-9; clone size: .; J gene: TRBJ2-1
CDR3 protein: CSANTGLRQYF; CDR3 DNA: TGCAGTGCCAACACAGGGCTGCGGCAGTACTTC; D gene: .; V gene: TRBV20-1; clone size: many; J gene: TRBJ2-7
CDR3 protein: CASTDQETQYF; CDR3 DNA: TGTGCCAGCACCGACCAAGAGACCCAGTACTTC; D gene: .; V gene: TRBV6-1; clone size: many; J gene: TRBJ2-5
CDR3 protein: CASSYVSSGANVLTF; CDR3 DNA: TGTGCCAGCAGTTACGTGAGTTCTGGGGCCAACGTCCTGACTTTC; D gene: .; V gene: TRBV6-5; clone size: few; J gene: TRBJ2-6
CDR3 protein: CASGYTGELFF; CDR3 DNA: TGTGCCAGCGGCTACACCGGGGAGCTGTTTTTT; D gene: .; V gene: TRBV3-1; clone size: many; J gene: TRBJ2-2
CDR3 protein: CASSFYPGTTSPHRSYEQYF; CDR3 DNA: TGTGCCAGCAGCTTTTATCCGGGGACTACGAGCCCTCACCGCTCCTACGAGCAGTACTTC; D gene: TRBD2; V gene: TRBV7-8; clone size: .; J gene: TRBJ2-7
CDR3 protein: CASSGQGQGARNSPLHF; CDR3 DNA: TGTGCCAGCAGCGGACAGGGACAGGGGGCCAGGAATTCACCCCTCCACTTT; D gene: TRBD1; V gene: TRBV3-1; clone size: many; J gene: TRBJ1-6
CDR3 protein: CASSFLTGAGGYTF; CDR3 DNA: TGTGCCAGCAGTTTCCTGACAGGGGCAGGTGGCTACACCTTC; D gene: TRBD1; V gene: TRBV27; clone size: .; J gene: TRBJ1-2
CDR3 protein: CASRVAGGDEQYF; CDR3 DNA: TGTGCCAGCCGGGTGGCAGGGGGCGATGAGCAGTACTTC; D gene: TRBD1; V gene: TRBV2; clone size: .; J gene: TRBJ2-7
CDR3 protein: CASSYFYEQYF; CDR3 DNA: TGTGCCAGCAGTTATTTTTACGAGCAGTACTTC; D gene: .; V gene: TRBV6-2/TRBV6-3; clone size: .; J gene: TRBJ2-7
CDR3 protein: CASSYLRDQPYEQYF; CDR3 DNA: TGTGCCAGCAGTTACCTACGGGACCAACCCTACGAGCAGTACTTC; D gene: .; V gene: TRBV6-5; clone size: .; J gene: TRBJ2-7
CDR3 protein: CASSPPSASGRQFF; CDR3 DNA: TGTGCCAGCAGCCCGCCGTCGGCTAGCGGGAGGCAGTTCTTC; D gene: TRBD2; V gene: TRBV3-1; clone size: .; J gene: TRBJ2-1
CDR3 protein: CASSRLALFTDTQYF; CDR3 DNA: TGTGCCAGCAGCAGACTAGCCCTTTTCACAGATACGCAGTATTTT; D gene: TRBD2; V gene: TRBV5-4; clone size: .; J gene: TRBJ2-3
CDR3 protein: CASSLSRAEPPQHF; CDR3 DNA: TGTGCCAGCAGCTTAAGCAGGGCGGAGCCGCCCCAGCATTTT; D gene: .; V gene: TRBV7-2; clone size: few; J gene: TRBJ1-5
CDR3 protein: CASSLGRASSYEQYF; CDR3 DNA: TGTGCCAGCAGCTTAGGACGGGCAAGCTCCTACGAGCAGTACTTC; D gene: .; V gene: TRBV11-2; clone size: few; J gene: TRBJ2-7
CDR3 protein: CASSLAQQVASTGELFF; CDR3 DNA: TGCGCCAGCAGCTTGGCCCAACAGGTAGCGAGCACCGGGGAGCTGTTTTTT; D gene: .; V gene: TRBV5-1; clone size: few; J gene: TRBJ2-2
CDR3 protein: CASSVGQLGNTIYF; CDR3 DNA: TGTGCCAGCAGCGTAGGACAGCTTGGAAACACCATATATTTT; D gene: .; V gene: TRBV9; clone size: .; J gene: TRBJ1-3
CDR3 protein: CASSNRPGGDSYIYEQFF; CDR3 DNA: TGTGCCAGCAGCAACCGTCCGGGGGGGGACAGTTATATCTATGAGCAGTTCTTC; D gene: .; V gene: TRBV28; clone size: .; J gene: TRBJ2-1
CDR3 protein: CASSLGSEAFF; CDR3 DNA: TGTGCCAGCAGCCTTGGGTCTGAAGCTTTCTTT; D gene: .; V gene: TRBV12-3/TRBV12-4; clone size: many; J gene: TRBJ1-1
CDR3 protein: CSANSLAAPLTDTQYF; CDR3 DNA: TGCAGTGCTAACTCATTAGCGGCCCCTCTCACAGATACGCAGTATTTT; D gene: .; V gene: TRBV20-1; clone size: many; J gene: TRBJ2-3
CDR3 protein: CASSGTGRGEQFF; CDR3 DNA: TGTGCCAGCAGCGGGACTGGTCGTGGTGAGCAGTTCTTC; D gene: .; V gene: TRBV11-3; clone size: few; J gene: TRBJ2-1
CDR3 protein: CASSLGRGQSKEGSDTQYF; CDR3 DNA: TGTGCCAGCAGTTTAGGAAGAGGACAGAGCAAAGAGGGCTCAGATACGCAGTATTTT; D gene: .; V gene: TRBV12-3/TRBV12-4; clone size: many; J gene: TRBJ2-3
CDR3 protein: CASSSGTSGRGYEQFF; CDR3 DNA: TGTGCCAGCAGCTCCGGGACTAGCGGGAGAGGCTATGAGCAGTTCTTC; D gene: TRBD2; V gene: TRBV7-3; clone size: few; J gene: TRBJ2-1
CDR3 protein: CASSFGGVEEQFF; CDR3 DNA: TGTGCCAGCAGCTTTGGCGGGGTAGAGGAGCAGTTCTTC; D gene: .; V gene: TRBV7-3; clone size: many; J gene: TRBJ2-1
CDR3 protein: CASSQIQGPNQPQHF; CDR3 DNA: TGTGCCAGCAGTCAGATTCAGGGTCCCAATCAGCCCCAGCATTTT; D gene: .; V gene: TRBV6-1; clone size: .; J gene: TRBJ1-5
CDR3 protein: CASRDSTGYGETQYF; CDR3 DNA: TGTGCCAGCCGGGACTCGACAGGGTACGGGGAGACCCAGTACTTC; D gene: .; V gene: TRBV28; clone size: many; J gene: TRBJ2-5
CDR3 protein: CASTTGWGDIQYF; CDR3 DNA: TGTGCCAGCACTACAGGGTGGGGCGACATTCAGTACTTC; D gene: .; V gene: TRBV11-2; clone size: many; J gene: TRBJ2-4
CDR3 protein: CASSIRVSNQPQHF; CDR3 DNA: TGTGCCAGTAGTATCCGGGTTAGCAATCAGCCCCAGCATTTT; D gene: .; V gene: TRBV19; clone size: .; J gene: TRBJ1-5